The 23 T cell receptor beta chains below come from one sample, sequenced in a study of shared clonotypes between healthy human individuals. Produced via immunoSEQ multiplex PCR; TCRdb's table is partial and in-frame only. The sample includes a few million clones, around 94% seen only once; the top ten take over 0.12%. Sequencing used naive CD4+ T cells sorted from blood. Subset defined: CD45RA+ positively selected. The receptors were sampled from a man aged 18 to 29 in good health.

The chain carries TRBV4-1 and TRBJ1-1; D unresolved. This CDR3 contains 14 residues. Trimming shortened V by 0 bases and J by 6 bases, and 11 bases separated the two germline ends. CDR1 is MGHRA, CDR2 YSYEKL, per germline. This CDR3 reads CASSQDPSRAEAFF. DNA for the CDR3: TGCGCCAGCAGCCAAGATCCGAGCCGGGCTGAAGCTTTCTTT.

The chain employs TRBV6-5 and TRBJ1-1, with D possibly matching TRBD1 (5 bases). V shed 5 bases and J shed 4 bases, with 14 bases lying between them. The CDR3 extends over 14 amino acids. Germline values: CDR1 MNHEY, CDR2 SVGAGI. Written as DNA, the CDR3 is TGTGCCAGCAGTAGGGACCCCTATGGCACTGAAGCTTTCTTT. Translated: CASSRDPYGTEAFF.

The chain carries TRBV18 and TRBJ2-2; D is uncertain. V lost 0 bases and J lost 2, with 4 bases in between. From germline, CDR1 is KGHSH and CDR2 LQKENI. The CDR3 runs to 14 residues. The CDR3 here is CASSPPINTGELFF. CDR3 coding DNA: TGTGCCAGCTCACCACCCATTAACACCGGGGAGCTGTTTTTT.

V and J are TRBV19 and TRBJ1-1; a weak D match, TRBD1 (5 bases). Looked up from germline, CDR1 is LNHDA and CDR2 is SQIVND (reference sequence). This CDR3 has 17 residues. V shed 7 bases and J shed 0 bases, with 21 bases lying between them. CDR3 amino acids: CASTSLGTYFMNTEAFF. The CDR3 DNA follows: TGTGCCAGTACCTCCTTGGGGACTTACTTCATGAACACTGAAGCTTTCTTT.

The chain has TRBV5-4 and TRBJ2-5; 10 bases fit TRBD1. Looked up from germline, CDR1 is SGHNT and CDR2 is YYREEE (reference sequence). The trim removed 4 bases at V and 2 bases at J, leaving 5 bases unmatched. This CDR3 contains 15 residues. CDR3 sequence reads: CASSTGDRGQETQYF. CDR3 bases: TGTGCCAGCAGCACCGGGGACAGGGGACAAGAGACCCAGTACTTC.

V and J are TRBV29-1 and TRBJ1-2; 7 bases are a match to TRBD1. The CDR3 consists of 13 residues. CDR1 and CDR2 from the germline V gene are SQVTM and ANQGSEA. The V and J ends lost 7 bases and 6 bases, in that order; junction bases with no gene match: 11. CDR3 sequence (DNA): TGCAGCGGCCTTGACAGGGTCAGCAATGGCTACACCTTC. This encodes CSGLDRVSNGYTF.

This clone was recorded a few times. This sequence joins TRBV6-5 and TRBJ1-1; D not resolved. With 7 bases removed from V and 10 bases from J, the gap between germline ends came to 13 bases. Germline values: CDR1 MNHEY, CDR2 SVGAGI. The CDR3 length is 11 residues. The CDR3 reads CASNRVGVAFF. CDR3 DNA sequence: TGTGCCAGCAACAGAGTCGGGGTAGCTTTCTTT.

The genes are TRBV5-1 and TRBJ2-1, with no clear D. This CDR3 spans 15 amino acids. Germline lookup yields CDR1 SGHRS and CDR2 YFSETQ. The ends were cut back, 0 bases at V and 4 bases at J, with 11 bases in the middle. This chain's CDR3 is CASSLDANAYNEQFF. In DNA form, the CDR3 reads TGCGCCAGCAGCTTGGACGCGAATGCTTACAATGAGCAGTTCTTC.

Details on this clone: Mismatch with germline at one junction end may stem from a read error. The chain combines TRBV30 with TRBJ2-5, with D possibly matching TRBD1 (6 bases). Germline V gene lookup returns CDR1 GTSNPN and CDR2 SVGIG (reference sequence). CDR3 length equals 12 residues. The CDR3 reads CAWTGDHETQYF. CDR3 DNA sequence: TGTGCCTGGACAGGGGACCACGAGACCCAGTACTTC.

The chain joins TRBV30 to TRBJ1-6; D ambiguous. Trimming took off 4 bases at V and 10 bases at J, with 14 bases between the two ends. CDR1 is GTSNPN, CDR2 SVGIG, per germline (reference sequence). The CDR3 sequence is 13 residues long. CDR3 sequence (DNA): TGTGCCTGGACACGCTGGGGTTCCTCACCCCTCCACTTT. Protein: CAWTRWGSSPLHF.

This chain links TRBV6-6 with TRBJ2-2; D unclear. The CDR3 covers 14 residues. V lost 9 bases, J lost 2 bases, and 13 bases lay in between. Germline V gives CDR1 MNHNY, CDR2 SVGAGI (reference sequence). The CDR3 nucleotides read TGTGCCAGTTCGTCCCGAAGCAACACCGGGGAGCTGTTTTTT. Its translation: CASSSRSNTGELFF.

The chain uses TRBV4-1 and TRBJ2-1; D is possibly TRBD2 (5 bases). The germline V gene has CDR1 MGHRA and CDR2 YSYEKL. The length of the CDR3 is 14 residues. V lost 1 base and J 9 bases, leaving 13 bases between the germline ends. CDR3 bases: TGCGCCAGCAGCCAAGGGCCGCCGGCGGGTGAGCAGTTCTTC. Translating it yields CASSQGPPAGEQFF.

V is TRBV5-8 and J is TRBJ2-7, with D hard to call. The germline V gene has CDR1 SGHTS and CDR2 YDEGEE. Deletions cut 1 base from V and 2 bases from J, with 13 bases between. The CDR3 covers 15 residues. Here the CDR3 reads CASSLRVFSTYEQYF. The CDR3 DNA follows: TGTGCCAGCAGCTTGAGGGTCTTCAGTACCTACGAGCAGTACTTC.

This chain joins TRBV6-5 and TRBJ2-7; D uncertain. This CDR3 spans 15 amino acids. Trimming stripped 4 bases from V and 2 bases from J, with 15 bases between. In germline, CDR1 is MNHEY, CDR2 SVGAGI. The CDR3 DNA is TGTGCCAGCAGTTCGTCGGTTGAGAACCCCTACGAGCAGTACTTC. This gives the protein CASSSSVENPYEQYF.

The sample holds a few counts of this clone. V usage is TRBV28 and J usage is TRBJ1-1; D gene ambiguous. V lost 6 bases and J 1 base, leaving 9 bases between the germline ends. The CDR3 covers 13 residues. CDR1 and CDR2 from the germline V gene are MDHEN and SYDVKM. CDR3 amino acids: CASRAGGNTEAFF. In nucleotides, the CDR3 is TGTGCCAGCAGGGCAGGAGGGAACACTGAAGCTTTCTTT.

To note about this clone: This sample also contains other DNA sequences that code for the same CDR3. The rearrangement links TRBV27 to TRBJ1-5, with D possibly being TRBD1 (5 bases). Germline V gene lookup returns CDR1 MNHEY and CDR2 SMNVEV (reference sequence). The CDR3 loop spans 15 amino acids. Trimming removed 2 bases from V and 4 bases from J, with 12 bases in between. CDR3 loop: CASSLVQGPNQPQHF. Written as DNA, the CDR3 is TGTGCCAGCAGTTTAGTCCAGGGTCCGAATCAGCCCCAGCATTTT.

This chain connects TRBV10-3 to TRBJ2-1; 13 bases align to TRBD2. The germline gives CDR1 ENHRY, CDR2 SYGVKD. With V trimmed by 2 bases and J by 2 bases, 3 bases remained unmatched. The CDR3 runs 17 residues. The CDR3 sequence: CAISERGLAGTYNEQFF. The CDR3 coding sequence is TGTGCCATCAGTGAGAGGGGACTAGCGGGAACCTACAATGAGCAGTTCTTC.

The rearrangement links TRBV5-8 to TRBJ2-5; TRBD2 matches at 9 bases. The CDR3 has 15 residues. The germline V gene has CDR1 SGHTS and CDR2 YDEGEE. J was trimmed by 5 bases and V by 4 bases; bases with no gene match: 9. This chain's CDR3 is CASSIGLANGETQYF. CDR3 nucleotide sequence: TGTGCCAGCAGCATAGGACTAGCGAATGGGGAGACCCAGTACTTC.

Comment on this clone: Other nucleotide sequences from this sample produce the same CDR3. The chain combines TRBV7-2 with TRBJ2-5, with D uncertain. Germline loops: CDR1 SGHTA, CDR2 FQGNSA. CDR3 length equals 12 residues. Trimming left V 2 bases short and J 5 bases short, with 6 bases between. Here the CDR3 reads CASSLTRETQYF. In nucleotides, the CDR3 is TGTGCCAGCAGCTTAACACGGGAGACCCAGTACTTC. Based on the CDR3 plus reference TRBV7-2 and TRBJ2-5, the full variable domain is GAGVSQSPSNKVTEKGKDVELRCDPISGHTALYWYRQSLGQGLEFLIYFQGNSAPDKSGLPSDRFSAERTGGSVSTLTIQRTQQEDSAVYLCASSLTRETQYFGPGTRLLVL.

V usage is TRBV29-1 and J usage is TRBJ2-2; D perhaps matches TRBD1 (6 bases). The CDR3 covers 13 residues. Looked up from germline, CDR1 is SQVTM and CDR2 is ANQGSEA. V was trimmed by 7 bases and J by 4 bases, leaving 13 bases between them. The CDR3 is CSARETGTGELFF. For the CDR3, the DNA is TGCAGCGCGAGGGAGACAGGCACCGGGGAGCTGTTTTTT.

CDR3 sequence: CASSSDPGTAEQYF. In DNA form, the CDR3 reads TGTGCCAGCAGCTCAGACCCCGGGACAGCCGAGCAGTACTTC. V gene TRBV11-2 combines with J gene TRBJ2-7; 7 positions match TRBD1. Germline lookup yields CDR1 SGHAT and CDR2 FQNNGV. This CDR3 spans 14 amino acids. V dropped 4 bases and J dropped 6; count of bases not matched to a gene: 9.

In this sample, this clone turned up once. This chain connects TRBV12-5 to TRBJ2-3; the D is unclear. Trimming took off 1 base at V and 8 bases at J, with 4 bases between the two ends. The CDR3 runs to 11 residues. Germline assignment: CDR1 LGHNT and CDR2 FRNRAP. CDR3 residues: CASGLGSTQYF. The CDR3 coding sequence is TGTGCTAGTGGTTTGGGCAGTACGCAGTATTTT.

This clone was observed a handful of times. Other DNA sequences from this sample encode an identical CDR3 as well. The J gene is TRBJ1-1, the V gene TRBV30, with 8 nucleotides matching TRBD1. CDR1 is GTSNPN and CDR2 is SVGIG in the germline V gene (reference sequence). Trimming cost V 5 bases and J 4 bases; bases outside gene matches: 3. The CDR3 spans 12 residues. The CDR3: CAWDRGSTEAFF. DNA of the CDR3: TGTGCCTGGGACAGGGGATCCACTGAAGCTTTCTTT.